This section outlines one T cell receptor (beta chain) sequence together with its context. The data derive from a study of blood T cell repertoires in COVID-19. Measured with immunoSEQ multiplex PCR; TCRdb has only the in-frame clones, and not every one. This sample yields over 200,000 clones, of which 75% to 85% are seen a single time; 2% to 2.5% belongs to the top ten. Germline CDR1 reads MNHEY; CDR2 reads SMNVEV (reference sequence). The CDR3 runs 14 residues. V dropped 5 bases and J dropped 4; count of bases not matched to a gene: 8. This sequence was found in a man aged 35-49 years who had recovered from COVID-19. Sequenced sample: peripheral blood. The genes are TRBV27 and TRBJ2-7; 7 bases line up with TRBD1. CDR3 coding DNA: TGTGCCAGCAGTCGGACAGGCAGGGAGTACGAGCAGTACTTC. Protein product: CASSRTGREYEQYF.